Listed here is a single T cell receptor (beta chain). This clonotype was seen ten or more times. Its target antigen remains unknown. The sample holds no much larger clone one base away, and base qualities are not on file. These data come from a study of CD8 T cells in ankylosing spondylitis (dated by TCRdb to 2016 to 2017). Context from the whole study: The study profiled T cell receptor beta repertoires in healthy donors and ankylosing spondylitis patients to find disease-linked TCR variants. The full study cohort comprised some 27 ankylosing spondylitis patients and over a hundred healthy donors. Peripheral blood samples were taken, and synovial fluid was additionally collected from ankylosing spondylitis patients. Overall study outcomes, separate from this receptor: According to the report, matched synovial fluid samples from ankylosing spondylitis patients were significantly enriched for the disease-linked clones. A TCR beta motif made up of eight or nine highly homologous amino acid variants appeared to be characteristic of blood from ankylosing spondylitis patients. Some motif variants had previously been reported in the synovial fluid and blood of reactive arthritis patients, which suggests shared mechanisms of disease initiation. The disease-linked clones had a CD8+ phenotype and were found at relatively low frequencies in peripheral blood.

The CDR3, cysteine through phenylalanine, is 14 amino acids long. The entry retains the CDR3 DNA only, 42 bases that are in frame from base 1. V sheds 3 bases and J sheds 2 bases, leaving 11 bases between their ends. For sequencing, an Illumina HiSeq 2500 was employed. Quantitative 5'-RACE with molecular barcodes was the method used to prepare the TCR beta libraries. For the original study's pipeline: Disease-linked TCR variants were identified with a new computational method built on a probabilistic model of VDJ rearrangement. TCRdb cleaned the public reads at Q25 with fastp, built clones with MiXCR and kept in-frame beta chains. One record per CDR3 amino acid sequence lists the most common genes and DNA. None of the V and J calls come from the authors' own analysis; TCRdb made them. The sample table shows about 230,000 distinct CDR3 sequences, and 8% to 10% are seen once. Of the sample, 4% to 5% is held by the ten largest clones.

The V and J segments used are TRBV12-3 or TRBV12-4 and TRBJ2-7; a confident D gene designation cannot be given. The TCR sequence derives from a female donor with ankylosing spondylitis or in good health (not recorded which). Sequencing was carried out using blood, either unsorted or a sorted T cell fraction (not recorded which). The bases are TGTGCCAGCAGTTTCGGTACGGGCACCTACGAGCAGTACTTC. It codes for CASSFGTGTYEQYF.